The 7 T cell receptor beta chains reported below all come from one sample, sequenced in a study of blood T cell repertoires in COVID-19. Some clones are missing from TCRdb's copy, which holds only in-frame ones; the method was immunoSEQ multiplex PCR. Of tens of thousands of clones detected, 70% to 90% appear once; the ten largest clones hold 15% to 20%. The specimen was peripheral blood. Every receptor here comes from a human donor in a cohort sampled during active COVID-19.

The gene calls are TRBV29-1 and TRBJ2-1; D possibly corresponds to TRBD1 (5 bases). The CDR3 contains 16 residues. Germline assignment: CDR1 SQVTM and CDR2 ANQGSEA. V lost 3 bases to trimming and J lost 4 bases, with 19 bases between them. The chain's CDR3 is CSVDQGLLGPYNEQFF. CDR3 nucleotide sequence: TGCAGCGTTGACCAGGGATTACTGGGTCCTTACAATGAGCAGTTCTTC.

This sequence joins TRBV24-1 and TRBJ1-5, with a possible D match to TRBD1 (5 bases). Per germline, CDR1 KGHDR and CDR2 SFDVKD. Trimming took 2 bases from V and 6 from J, leaving 13 bases between them. This CDR3 has 15 amino acids. CDR3 DNA: TGTGCCACCAGTGATTGGCGGGGGAGTGTTCAGCCCCAGCATTTT. As protein: CATSDWRGSVQPQHF.

This chain joins TRBV28 and TRBJ1-5; D might be TRBD1 (5 bases). The V end lost 6 bases, the J end lost 6 bases, and 15 bases lay between the germline ends. Germline CDR1 reads MDHEN; CDR2 reads SYDVKM. The length of the CDR3 is 14 residues. The CDR3 spells CASRTGTLIQPQHF. The CDR3 DNA is TGTGCCAGCAGAACCGGGACTCTCATTCAGCCCCAGCATTTT.

The rearrangement links TRBV10-3 to TRBJ2-7, with D tentatively TRBD1 (5 bases). CDR1 and CDR2 (germline): ENHRY, SYGVKD. V was clipped by 5 bases and J by 5 bases, with 10 bases between them. This CDR3 comprises 12 residues. In nucleotides, the CDR3 is TGTGCCATCAGTTTGACAGTAGACGAGCAGTACTTC. This translates into CAISLTVDEQYF.

The chain combines TRBV28 with TRBJ1-1; 8 bases fit TRBD1. J lost 3 bases, V lost 7 bases, and 7 bases had no gene match. The CDR3 runs to 14 residues. The germline CDR1 and CDR2 sequences are MDHEN and SYDVKM. CDR3 coding DNA: TGTGCCAGCAATCCCGGGACAGGTTACACTGAAGCTTTCTTT. Translating it yields CASNPGTGYTEAFF. Full variable domain (missing parts from reference TRBV28 and TRBJ1-1): DVKVTQSSRYLVKRTGEKVFLECVQDMDHENMFWYRQDPGLGLRLIYFSYDVKMKEKGDIPEGYSVSREKKERFSLILESASTNQTSMYLCASNPGTGYTEAFFGQGTRLTVV.

This chain joins TRBV4-3 and TRBJ2-1; TRBD2 agrees at 12 bases. The CDR3 totals 17 residues. The germline V gene has CDR1 LGHNA and CDR2 YSLEER. With V trimmed by 0 bases and J by 4 bases, 4 bases remained unmatched. CDR3 loop: CASSQDLTSGSYNEQFF. CDR3 nucleotides: TGCGCCAGCAGCCAAGATCTGACTAGCGGGAGTTACAATGAGCAGTTCTTC.

This rearrangement joins TRBV3-1 (or the pseudogene TRBV3-2) to TRBJ2-7, with D maybe TRBD1 (6 bases). This CDR3 has 14 residues. With 3 bases removed from V and 3 bases from J, the gap between germline ends came to 12 bases. The V gene's germline CDR1 is LGHDT and CDR2 YNNKEL (reference sequence). This chain's CDR3 is CASSHEQGFYEQYF. In DNA, the CDR3 is TGTGCCAGCAGCCATGAACAGGGTTTCTACGAGCAGTACTTC.